The clone carrying this T cell receptor (beta chain) was seen only a few times. This sample was taken from a study of blood T cell repertoires in COVID-19. Study-level information: The United States, Italy and Spain supplied acute and convalescent COVID-19 samples. Nucleic acid was either cDNA or gDNA, and it came from T cells, B-cell-depleted T cells, or PBMCs.

CDR1 and CDR2 from the germline V gene are SGDLS and YYNGEE. V was pared by 3 bases and J by 8 bases, with 16 bases of the junction left unmatched. The length of the CDR3 is 18 residues. Per the original methods: Amplification with reference gene primers provided the estimates of nucleated cell counts. Sequencing was performed with immunoSEQ multiplex PCR; in TCRdb, only in-frame clones are kept and a portion is missing. V and J calls and clone size are given by that table; D and trimming were obtained from the DNA. The sample shows approximately 110,000 clones, roughly 84% of them seen only once. The sequence came from a human donor in a cohort sampled during active COVID-19. The genes are TRBV9 and TRBJ2-2; 10 nucleotides align to TRBD2. Sequences were obtained from peripheral blood. CDR3 residues: CASSARLTAGGPGGELFF. DNA for the CDR3: TGTGCCAGCAGCGCCCGCCTGACAGCGGGAGGGCCGGGAGGGGAGCTGTTTTTT.